A selection of T cell receptor beta chains follows, all from one sample in a study of tumor and adjacent non-tumor tissue in lung cancer. One entry per CDR3 protein, called by TCRdb with MiXCR from the multiplex PCR reads. The table records fewer than 90,000 distinct CDR3 sequences, more than 75% of them present only once. The material sequenced was distant non-tumor lung tissue. The source is a woman between 50 and 59 years old with non-small cell lung cancer. The CDR3 runs from the conserved cysteine through the conserved F or W. Each record gives: clone size, J gene, D gene, V gene, CDR3 DNA, CDR3 protein. The D gene is left open where the match is weak. The size entry is marked missing in some rows and otherwise reads once, few, many or a size class.

>.|TRBJ1-1|.|TRBV11-2
TGCGCCAGGAGCTTAGAGCCTGGGGCGAACACTGAAGCTTTCTTT
CARSLEPGANTEAFF
>.|TRBJ1-1|.|TRBV11-2
TGTACCAGCAGCTTAGAGCCGGGGGCGAGTACTGAAGCTTTCTTT
CTSSLEPGASTEAFF
>.|TRBJ1-5|TRBD1|TRBV20-1
TGCAGTGCTAGAGAGACAGGGGGCAGGAACCAGCCCCAGCATTTT
CSARETGGRNQPQHF
>.|TRBJ1-5|TRBD1|TRBV12-3/TRBV12-4
TGTGCCAGCAGTTCGGGGACAGGGGTTGATCAGCCCCGGCATTTT
CASSSGTGVDQPRHF
>.|TRBJ2-2|.|TRBV11-3
TGTACCAGCAGCTCAAGGACTTGCGGAAACATCGGGGAGCTGTTTTTT
CTSSSRTCGNIGELFF
>few|TRBJ2-2|TRBD2|TRBV20-1
TGCAGTGCTAGAGGCCCGAAGGCTAGCGGGAACACCGGGGAGCTGTTTTTT
CSARGPKASGNTGELFF
>.|TRBJ2-1|TRBD1|TRBV6-5
TGTGGCAGCGCAGGGGGCAACAGTTACAATGAGCAGTTCTTC
CGSAGGNSYNEQFF
>.|TRBJ2-2|.|TRBV5-1
TGCGCCAGCAGCTGGAGAAGGTACACCTGGGAGCTGTTTTTT
CASSWRRYTWELFF
>.|TRBJ2-7|.|TRBV20-1
TGCAGTGCTAAAGTGGCAGGGATCCCCGAGCAGTACTTC
CSAKVAGIPEQYF
>.|TRBJ2-7|.|TRBV6-1
TGTGCCAGCAATGAAGGAGGGTTCTACGAGCAGTACTTC
CASNEGGFYEQYF
>.|TRBJ2-1|.|TRBV6-2/TRBV6-3
TGTGTCAGCGGTTTAGCCACTTACAATGAGCAGTTCTTC
CVSGLATYNEQFF
>.|TRBJ2-2|TRBD1|TRBV12-3/TRBV12-4
TGTGCTAGCAGACGACAGGGTACCGGGAAACTGTTTTTT
CASRRQGTGKLFF
>.|TRBJ1-2|TRBD1|TRBV12-3/TRBV12-4
TGTGCCAGCAGTCCGGGACAGGACTATGGCCACAGCTTC
CASSPGQDYGHSF
>.|TRBJ2-1|.|TRBV12-3/TRBV12-4
TGTGCCAGCACCTTGGGGGTTACCTACAATGAGCAGTTCTTC
CASTLGVTYNEQFF
>.|TRBJ2-3|.|TRBV6-5
TGTGTCAGCAGTTACTCGTGGGGAGCGGTGGGGTGCACAGATACGCAGTATTTT
CVSSYSWGAVGCTDTQYF
>.|TRBJ1-2|.|TRBV6-5
TGTGCCAGGAGTTCCGACAGAAAGTTCAACTATGGCTACACCTTC
CARSSDRKFNYGYTF
>once|TRBJ2-7|TRBD2|TRBV12-3/TRBV12-4
TGCGCCAGCACTCCACAGGGTAGCGGGATCGAGCAGTACTTC
CASTPQGSGIEQYF
>.|TRBJ1-5|.|TRBV11-2
TGTGTCAGCAGATTAGAAAGGGGTCAGCCCCAGCATTTT
CVSRLERGQPQHF
>.|TRBJ1-1|TRBD1|TRBV5-1
TGCGCCAGCAGCCTGGGCAGGGGGCCCACTGATGTTTTCTTT
CASSLGRGPTDVFF
>.|TRBJ2-5|.|TRBV6-5
TGTGCCAGCAGTTACGCTCTAGCGAGAGTTAAGACCCAGTACTTC
CASSYALARVKTQYF
>.|TRBJ1-4|.|TRBV4-2
TGTGCCAGCAGCCGAGATCAGGGCAGGGCCAAGGAAAGACTGTTTTTT
CASSRDQGRAKERLFF
>.|TRBJ2-7|TRBD2|TRBV20-1
TGCAGTGCTAGAGGACTAGCGGGAGGCTTTTGGGAGCTGTACTTC
CSARGLAGGFWELYF
>.|TRBJ1-5|.|TRBV6-1
TGTGCGAGCAGGGAGATAGGGAGGGGGCAGCCCCAGCATTTT
CASREIGRGQPQHF
>.|TRBJ2-5|.|TRBV28
TGTGCCAGCAGCAATAGTCAGGGCCAAGAGACCCAGTACTTC
CASSNSQGQETQYF
>.|TRBJ1-6|.|TRBV12-3/TRBV12-4
TGTGCCAGCAGACCCGACTGTTCTTCACACCTCCACTTT
CASRPDCSSHLHF
>many|TRBJ2-1|.|TRBV29-1
TGCAGCGTTGACGACAGCTCCTACAATGAGCAGTTCTTC
CSVDDSSYNEQFF
>.|TRBJ2-7|.|TRBV28
TGTGCCAGCAGTTGGACACGAGACTCCCCCTACGAGCAGTACTTC
CASSWTRDSPYEQYF
>.|TRBJ2-2|.|TRBV6-2/TRBV6-3
TGTGCCAGTGGGGGAGAAACGGACACCGGGGAGCTGTTTTTT
CASGGETDTGELFF
>.|TRBJ2-1|.|TRBV5-4
TGTGCTAGCAGCCCTAGCTTTACCTCCTACAATGAGCAGTTCTTC
CASSPSFTSYNEQFF
>.|TRBJ1-4|.|TRBV29-1
TGCAGCGTTGGTCGCACGGAGGAAAAACTGTTTTTT
CSVGRTEEKLFF
>.|TRBJ1-5|.|TRBV5-1
TGCGCCAGCAGAGATGATGGAAGCAATCAGCCCCAGCATTTT
CASRDDGSNQPQHF
>.|TRBJ2-7|TRBD1|TRBV11-2
TGTGGGAGCAGCACCGGGACAGGGCGCACCTACGAGCACTACTTC
CGSSTGTGRTYEHYF
>.|TRBJ2-1|TRBD2|TRBV28
TGTGCCAGCAGCGCCACGGGAGGGCCCTACAATGAGCAATTCTTC
CASSATGGPYNEQFF
>.|TRBJ2-5|TRBD2|TRBV12-3/TRBV12-4
TGTGCCAGCAGCACTCGGACTAGCGGGAGTGCTTGGGAGACCCAGTACTTC
CASSTRTSGSAWETQYF
>.|TRBJ2-2|.|TRBV7-8
TGTGCCAGCGGCATAGGGTGGCGGGAGCTGTTTTTT
CASGIGWRELFF
>many|TRBJ1-1|.|TRBV28
TGTGCCAGCAGTTTTCTAACGGCTCTGAACACTGAAGCTTTCTTT
CASSFLTALNTEAFF
>.|TRBJ2-3|TRBD2|TRBV7-9
TGTGCCAGCAGCTTTCCGACTAGCTGGGGCGGCGAGGGCACAGATACGCAGTATTTT
CASSFPTSWGGEGTDTQYF
>few|TRBJ2-1|.|TRBV29-1
TGCAGCGTTGAGGATTCGGAGGGCTGGGGCTCCTACAATGAGCAGTTCTTC
CSVEDSEGWGSYNEQFF
>.|TRBJ2-1|.|TRBV10-3
TGTGCCATCAGTGAATGGCTAACGGGAAATGAGCAGTTCTTC
CAISEWLTGNEQFF
>.|TRBJ2-5|.|TRBV29-1
TGCAGCGCCCAGGGGTCCAAGGGGGGGACCCAGTACTTC
CSAQGSKGGTQYF
>medium-sized|TRBJ2-7|TRBD2|TRBV5-4
TGTGCCAGCAGCCCCGGACTAGCGGGAGGTGGCGAGCAGTACTTC
CASSPGLAGGGEQYF
>.|TRBJ2-1|.|TRBV6-5
TGTGCCAGCAGGGGAACAGGAGGGTACAATGAGCAGTTCTTC
CASRGTGGYNEQFF
>.|TRBJ2-7|TRBD1|TRBV29-1
TGTAGCGTTGTGGTGGGACAGGGGATCGAGCAGTACTTC
CSVVVGQGIEQYF
>.|TRBJ1-6|.|TRBV5-1
TGCGCCAGCAGATTGGTCGGGACGGTAAATTCACTCCTCCACTTT
CASRLVGTVNSLLHF
>.|TRBJ2-2|.|TRBV11-2
TGTGCCAGCAGCTTCGAGAACATCGGGGAGCTCCTTTTT
CASSFENIGELLF
>.|TRBJ2-1|.|TRBV5-4
TGTGCCAGCAGCTTGCTAGTGGGTAATGAGCACTTCTTC
CASSLLVGNEHFF
>.|TRBJ1-6|TRBD1|TRBV11-2
TGTACCAGCATCTCACAGGGGGGAAATTCACCCCTCCACTTT
CTSISQGGNSPLHF
>.|TRBJ2-4|.|TRBV12-3/TRBV12-4
TGTGCCAGTAGTTTGCGGCAGGGTTCGAACATTCACTACTTC
CASSLRQGSNIHYF
>.|TRBJ2-7|.|TRBV10-3
TGTGTCACCGACGGGGGACGGGGGTACGACGAGCAGTACTTC
CVTDGGRGYDEQYF